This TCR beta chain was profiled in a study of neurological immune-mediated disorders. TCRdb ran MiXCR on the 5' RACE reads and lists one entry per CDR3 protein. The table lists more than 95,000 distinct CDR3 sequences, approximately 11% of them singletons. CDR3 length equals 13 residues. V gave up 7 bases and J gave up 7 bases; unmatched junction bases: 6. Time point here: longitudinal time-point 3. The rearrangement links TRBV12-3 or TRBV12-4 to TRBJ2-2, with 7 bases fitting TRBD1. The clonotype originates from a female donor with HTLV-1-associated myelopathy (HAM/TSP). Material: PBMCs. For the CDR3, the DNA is TGTGCCAGCACCAGACAGGGCAACGGGGAGCTGTTTTTT. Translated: CASTRQGNGELFF.